This entry describes one TCR beta chain. Antigen unknown. The CDR3 extends over 15 amino acids. The V gene's germline CDR1 is MNHEY and CDR2 SVGAGI. J lost 7 bases, V lost 7 bases, and 7 bases had no gene match. TCRdb keeps only in-frame clones here, not all; method: immunoSEQ multiplex PCR. Of about 1.5 million clones in the sample, roughly 97% were seen once. Partitioning of CD4+ cells yielded a CD45RA+ naive subset and a CD45RA-negative memory subset. This sample is drawn from a study of shared clonotypes between healthy human individuals. Whole-study results and caveats: A handful of donors had approximately 4.6% of their naive CD4 clonotypes in common.

The material sequenced was naive CD4+ T cells sorted from blood. The subset: CD45RA+ positively selected. This TCR came from a man aged 25 to 40 in good health. This chain connects TRBV6-5 to TRBJ2-1, with TRBD2 matching 13 bases. This CDR3 is CASTKLAGGANEQFF. The CDR3, as DNA: TGTGCCAGCACTAAACTAGCGGGAGGGGCAAATGAGCAGTTCTTC.